One T cell receptor beta chain is described in this entry. The data were obtained in a study of blood T cell repertoires in COVID-19. This table comes from immunoSEQ multiplex PCR, and its TCRdb copy is limited to in-frame clones, with some not included. The sample includes 250,000 to 300,000 clones, approximately 90% of them seen just once. The CDR3 contains 14 residues. The V end lost 6 bases, the J end lost 0 bases, and 9 bases lay between the germline ends. Per the germline V gene, CDR1 is LNHDA and CDR2 is SQIVND (reference sequence). This clonotype was sampled from a man between 35 and 55 years old who had recovered from COVID-19. The sequenced material came from PBMCs or T cells enriched from blood (not recorded which). The chain has TRBV19 and TRBJ1-3, with TRBD1 as a possible D gene (5 bases). The CDR3 sequence is CASSPRDSGNTIYF. For the CDR3, the DNA is TGTGCCAGTAGCCCCAGGGACTCTGGAAACACCATATATTTT. The entire variable domain, with the rest obtained from reference TRBV19 and TRBJ1-3, is as follows: DGGITQSPKYLFRKEGQNVTLSCEQNLNHDAMYWYRQDPGQGLRLIYYSQIVNDFQKGDIAEGYSVSREKKESFPLTVTSAQKNPTAFYLCASSPRDSGNTIYFGEGSWLTVV.